Listed below are T cell receptor beta chains from one sample, sequenced in a study of identical twins. One entry per CDR3 protein results from TCRdb running MiXCR on the 5' RACE reads. This table has fewer than 250,000 distinct CDR3 sequences, around 10% appearing once. The sequencing input was memory (CD45RO+) T cells sorted from blood. These receptors were taken from a woman in her late teens or twenties in good health. Both conserved end residues are part of each CDR3. The order of the fields is D gene, V gene, CDR3 length, clone size, J gene, CDR3 protein, CDR3 DNA. D genes are given only for firm matches. Some rows have no size entry. The others give once, few or many, or a class for an expanded clone.

D gene: TRBD2; V gene: TRBV5-1; CDR3 length: 15; clone size: few; J gene: TRBJ2-2; CDR3 protein: CASSLPGGNTGELFF; CDR3 DNA: TGCGCCAGCAGCTTACCGGGAGGGAACACCGGGGAGCTGTTTTTT
D gene: .; V gene: TRBV19; CDR3 length: 11; clone size: .; J gene: TRBJ1-1; CDR3 protein: CASARNTEAFF; CDR3 DNA: TGTGCCAGTGCCAGGAACACTGAAGCTTTCTTT
D gene: TRBD2; V gene: TRBV20-1; CDR3 length: 14; clone size: few; J gene: TRBJ2-1; CDR3 protein: CSARRTSVHNEQFF; CDR3 DNA: TGCAGTGCAAGAAGGACTAGCGTACACAATGAGCAGTTCTTC
D gene: .; V gene: TRBV12-3/TRBV12-4; CDR3 length: 12; clone size: .; J gene: TRBJ1-4; CDR3 protein: CASSLLAGKLFF; CDR3 DNA: TGTGCCAGCAGTTTATTGGCGGGGAAACTGTTTTTT
D gene: .; V gene: TRBV12-3/TRBV12-4; CDR3 length: 15; clone size: many; J gene: TRBJ2-4; CDR3 protein: CASSLGGLAKNIQYF; CDR3 DNA: TGTGCCAGCAGTTTAGGGGGACTAGCCAAAAACATTCAGTACTTC
D gene: .; V gene: TRBV20-1; CDR3 length: 13; clone size: .; J gene: TRBJ1-6; CDR3 protein: CSARRTDNSPLHF; CDR3 DNA: TGCAGTGCTAGAAGGACAGATAATTCACCCCTCCACTTT
D gene: .; V gene: TRBV12-3/TRBV12-4; CDR3 length: 15; clone size: many; J gene: TRBJ1-2; CDR3 protein: CASSLGGASNYGYTF; CDR3 DNA: TGTGCCAGCAGTTTGGGGGGGGCGAGTAACTATGGCTACACCTTC
D gene: .; V gene: TRBV10-3; CDR3 length: 14; clone size: many; J gene: TRBJ1-1; CDR3 protein: CAISLGGKNTEAFF; CDR3 DNA: TGTGCCATCAGTTTAGGAGGGAAGAACACTGAAGCTTTCTTT
D gene: TRBD1; V gene: TRBV3-1; CDR3 length: 14; clone size: many; J gene: TRBJ2-2; CDR3 protein: CASSGHRGTGELFF; CDR3 DNA: TGTGCCAGCAGCGGCCACAGGGGAACCGGGGAGCTGTTTTTT
D gene: TRBD2; V gene: TRBV5-6; CDR3 length: 14; clone size: .; J gene: TRBJ2-7; CDR3 protein: CASSLTSGRGEQYF; CDR3 DNA: TGTGCCAGCAGCTTGACTAGCGGGAGAGGCGAGCAGTACTTC
D gene: TRBD2; V gene: TRBV7-9; CDR3 length: 15; clone size: .; J gene: TRBJ2-1; CDR3 protein: CASSFFSGDGNEQFF; CDR3 DNA: TGTGCCAGCAGCTTTTTCAGCGGGGACGGTAATGAGCAGTTCTTC
D gene: .; V gene: TRBV5-1; CDR3 length: 12; clone size: many; J gene: TRBJ1-2; CDR3 protein: CASSSGSGGYTF; CDR3 DNA: TGCGCCAGCAGCTCGGGATCCGGGGGCTACACCTTC
D gene: TRBD2; V gene: TRBV4-3; CDR3 length: 15; clone size: many; J gene: TRBJ2-1; CDR3 protein: CASSQTSGRLSEQFF; CDR3 DNA: TGCGCCAGCAGCCAGACTAGCGGGAGGTTAAGTGAGCAGTTCTTC
D gene: TRBD2; V gene: TRBV3-1; CDR3 length: 16; clone size: .; J gene: TRBJ2-3; CDR3 protein: CASSLRPPGLAVTQYF; CDR3 DNA: TGTGCCAGCAGCTTACGGCCCCCGGGACTAGCGGTAACGCAGTATTTT
D gene: .; V gene: TRBV7-9; CDR3 length: 16; clone size: many; J gene: TRBJ2-3; CDR3 protein: CASSHPDGQNTDTQYF; CDR3 DNA: TGTGCCAGCAGCCACCCGGACGGTCAAAACACAGATACGCAGTATTTT
D gene: .; V gene: TRBV20-1; CDR3 length: 16; clone size: .; J gene: TRBJ2-1; CDR3 protein: CSAYDAEYGSYNEQFF; CDR3 DNA: TGCAGTGCTTACGATGCAGAGTACGGCTCCTACAATGAGCAGTTCTTC
D gene: .; V gene: TRBV11-2; CDR3 length: 14; clone size: .; J gene: TRBJ1-1; CDR3 protein: CASSLEIQGTEAFF; CDR3 DNA: TGTGCCAGCAGCTTAGAGATACAGGGAACTGAAGCTTTCTTT
D gene: .; V gene: TRBV9; CDR3 length: 16; clone size: once; J gene: TRBJ2-3; CDR3 protein: CASSVGWTLRPDTQYF; CDR3 DNA: TGTGCCAGCAGCGTAGGATGGACACTTAGGCCAGATACGCAGTATTTT
D gene: .; V gene: TRBV7-6; CDR3 length: 13; clone size: few; J gene: TRBJ2-7; CDR3 protein: CASSLAGIYEQYF; CDR3 DNA: TGTGCCAGCAGCTTAGCGGGCATTTACGAGCAGTACTTC
D gene: .; V gene: TRBV7-9; CDR3 length: 15; clone size: .; J gene: TRBJ2-2; CDR3 protein: CASSLGWGHTGELFF; CDR3 DNA: TGTGCCAGCAGCTTAGGGTGGGGCCATACCGGGGAGCTGTTTTTT
D gene: .; V gene: TRBV7-2; CDR3 length: 13; clone size: few; J gene: TRBJ1-4; CDR3 protein: CASSSLRSEKLFF; CDR3 DNA: TGTGCCAGCAGCTCTTTGAGGTCTGAAAAACTGTTTTTT
D gene: TRBD2; V gene: TRBV11-1; CDR3 length: 20; clone size: .; J gene: TRBJ2-1; CDR3 protein: CASSKRAPAGGMANLGEQFF; CDR3 DNA: TGTGCCAGCAGCAAGAGGGCTCCAGCGGGGGGAATGGCGAATCTGGGTGAGCAGTTCTTC
D gene: .; V gene: TRBV29-1; CDR3 length: 11; clone size: few; J gene: TRBJ2-7; CDR3 protein: CSGGTSYEQYF; CDR3 DNA: TGCAGCGGCGGAACCTCCTACGAGCAGTACTTC
D gene: TRBD1; V gene: TRBV25-1; CDR3 length: 13; clone size: few; J gene: TRBJ2-7; CDR3 protein: CASRTGNSYEQYF; CDR3 DNA: TGTGCCAGCAGGACAGGGAATTCCTACGAGCAGTACTTC
D gene: TRBD1; V gene: TRBV6-1; CDR3 length: 16; clone size: few; J gene: TRBJ1-3; CDR3 protein: CASTRQGANSGNTIYF; CDR3 DNA: TGTGCCAGCACCAGACAGGGGGCGAATTCTGGAAACACCATATATTTT
D gene: TRBD2; V gene: TRBV20-1; CDR3 length: 14; clone size: .; J gene: TRBJ2-3; CDR3 protein: CSAYLAGKSDTQYF; CDR3 DNA: TGCAGTGCTTACCTAGCGGGGAAGTCGGATACGCAGTATTTT
D gene: .; V gene: TRBV7-2; CDR3 length: 11; clone size: many; J gene: TRBJ2-1; CDR3 protein: CASTLHNEQFF; CDR3 DNA: TGTGCCAGCACCCTGCACAATGAGCAGTTCTTC
D gene: .; V gene: TRBV27; CDR3 length: 13; clone size: .; J gene: TRBJ1-6; CDR3 protein: CASSLIWDSPLHF; CDR3 DNA: TGTGCCAGCAGTTTAATCTGGGATTCACCCCTCCACTTT
D gene: TRBD1; V gene: TRBV10-2; CDR3 length: 15; clone size: few; J gene: TRBJ2-1; CDR3 protein: CASRTGTGAYNEQFF; CDR3 DNA: TGCGCCAGCAGAACCGGGACAGGGGCCTACAATGAGCAGTTCTTC
D gene: .; V gene: TRBV25-1; CDR3 length: 15; clone size: many; J gene: TRBJ2-3; CDR3 protein: CASSDPPPGPGTQYF; CDR3 DNA: TGTGCCAGCAGTGACCCGCCCCCGGGTCCCGGGACGCAGTATTTT
D gene: .; V gene: TRBV9; CDR3 length: 13; clone size: few; J gene: TRBJ2-5; CDR3 protein: CASSVPSPETQYF; CDR3 DNA: TGTGCCAGCAGCGTACCGAGCCCAGAGACCCAGTACTTC
D gene: .; V gene: TRBV6-1; CDR3 length: 15; clone size: few; J gene: TRBJ2-1; CDR3 protein: CASSERGGGYNEQFF; CDR3 DNA: TGTGCCAGCAGTGAACGCGGAGGGGGCTACAATGAGCAGTTCTTC
D gene: TRBD1; V gene: TRBV5-1; CDR3 length: 16; clone size: many; J gene: TRBJ2-5; CDR3 protein: CASSEGPRGTSETQYF; CDR3 DNA: TGCGCCAGCAGCGAGGGCCCCAGGGGGACCTCAGAGACCCAGTACTTC
D gene: TRBD1; V gene: TRBV7-2; CDR3 length: 15; clone size: .; J gene: TRBJ2-4; CDR3 protein: CASSFGTGRNAIQYF; CDR3 DNA: TGTGCCAGCAGCTTCGGGACAGGACGCAATGCCATTCAGTACTTC
D gene: .; V gene: TRBV7-7; CDR3 length: 14; clone size: few; J gene: TRBJ2-5; CDR3 protein: CASSPGGSSETQYF; CDR3 DNA: TGTGCCAGCAGCCCCGGCGGGTCGTCCGAGACCCAGTACTTC
D gene: .; V gene: TRBV5-1; CDR3 length: 13; clone size: few; J gene: TRBJ2-2; CDR3 protein: CASSPWYTGELFF; CDR3 DNA: TGCGCCAGCAGCCCCTGGTACACCGGGGAGCTGTTTTTT
D gene: .; V gene: TRBV2; CDR3 length: 12; clone size: .; J gene: TRBJ1-2; CDR3 protein: CASGGYDYGYTF; CDR3 DNA: TGTGCCAGCGGGGGGTATGACTATGGCTACACCTTC
D gene: .; V gene: TRBV5-1; CDR3 length: 15; clone size: many; J gene: TRBJ1-1; CDR3 protein: CASSVPGPGGTEAFF; CDR3 DNA: TGCGCCAGCAGCGTCCCAGGACCCGGGGGCACTGAAGCTTTCTTT